The source of this T cell receptor beta chain is a study of T cells in Graves' hyperthyroidism and ophthalmopathy. At least ten counts were recorded for this clonotype. Its cognate antigen is unknown. Study-wide results and caveats: Among clonotypes expanded in thyroid above 0.001, most were also found in blood.

Amplification of TCR beta CDR3 regions was performed using RNA transcripts as template. During a first-round RT-PCR of the TCR CDR3, the HTBI primer set was used. MiXCR, applied by TCRdb to the multiplex PCR reads, yields one record per CDR3 protein. The sample lists around 340,000 distinct CDR3 sequences; 15% to 20% were seen once. Sequenced: blood. This TCR was sampled from a woman between 45 and 65 years old with Graves' hyperthyroidism.

The CDR3 sequence is CASSFSGADTEAFF. CDR3 DNA: TGTGCCAGCAGCTTTTCAGGGGCGGACACTGAAGCTTTCTTT. The chain joins TRBV11-2 to TRBJ1-1; D perhaps matches TRBD1 (6 bases). From germline, CDR1 is SGHAT and CDR2 FQNNGV. Trimming shortened V by 3 bases and J by 3 bases, and 11 bases separated the two germline ends. The CDR3 totals 14 residues.